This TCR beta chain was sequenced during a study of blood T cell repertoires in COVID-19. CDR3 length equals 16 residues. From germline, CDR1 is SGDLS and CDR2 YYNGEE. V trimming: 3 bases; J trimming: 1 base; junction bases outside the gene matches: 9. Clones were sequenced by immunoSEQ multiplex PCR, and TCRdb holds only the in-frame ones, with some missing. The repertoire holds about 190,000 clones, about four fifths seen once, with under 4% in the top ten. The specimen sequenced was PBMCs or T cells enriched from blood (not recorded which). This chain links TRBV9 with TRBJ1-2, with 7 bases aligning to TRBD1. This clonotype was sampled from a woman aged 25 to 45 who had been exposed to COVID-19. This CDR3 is CASSDPRTGFNYGYTF. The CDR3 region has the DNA TGTGCCAGCAGCGACCCAAGGACAGGATTTAACTATGGCTACACCTTC.